This T cell receptor (beta chain) was sequenced for a study of cytomegalovirus exposure and HLA in healthy donors. The study's findings and limits: Within the data, a cluster of highly shared sequence variants was likely a sequencing artifact. Within an earlier analysis, most TCR beta V segments proved productive either about 90% or about 30% of the time. Upon later analysis, TCR association rates were observed to vary by HLA locus, being highest for DRB1 and lowest for HLA-C.

The PCR ran on 60 Vbeta and 13 Jbeta primers. Sequencing used immunoSEQ multiplex PCR; TCRdb keeps in-frame clones, though not all of them. This table holds 120,000 or so clones. Note on this clone: What it binds is not known. This sample also contains other DNA sequences that code for the same CDR3.

V trimming: 6 bases; J trimming: 5 bases; junction bases outside the gene matches: 6. The germline V gene has CDR1 MNHNS and CDR2 SASEGT. The CDR3 contains 14 residues. The clonotype originates from a man younger than 35 in good health and CMV-seronegative. The sequencing sample was made of PBMCs. V gene TRBV6-1 combines with J gene TRBJ2-2; 7 bases fit TRBD1. The CDR3 DNA follows: TGTGCCAGCAGGACAGGGTTAGAGACCGGGGAGCTGTTTTTT. Translation: CASRTGLETGELFF.